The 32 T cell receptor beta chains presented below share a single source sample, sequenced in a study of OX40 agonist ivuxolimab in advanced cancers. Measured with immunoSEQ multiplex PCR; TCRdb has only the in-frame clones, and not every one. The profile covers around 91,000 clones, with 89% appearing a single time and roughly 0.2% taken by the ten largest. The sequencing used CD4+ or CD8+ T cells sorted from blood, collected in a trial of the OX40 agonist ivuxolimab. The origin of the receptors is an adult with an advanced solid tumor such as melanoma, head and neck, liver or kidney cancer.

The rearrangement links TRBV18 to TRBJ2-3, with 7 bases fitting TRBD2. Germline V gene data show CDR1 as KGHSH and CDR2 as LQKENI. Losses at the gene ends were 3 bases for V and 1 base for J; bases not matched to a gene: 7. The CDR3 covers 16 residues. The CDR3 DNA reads TGTGCCAGCTCACCTTATACTAGCGCGGGCACAGATACGCAGTATTTT. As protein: CASSPYTSAGTDTQYF.

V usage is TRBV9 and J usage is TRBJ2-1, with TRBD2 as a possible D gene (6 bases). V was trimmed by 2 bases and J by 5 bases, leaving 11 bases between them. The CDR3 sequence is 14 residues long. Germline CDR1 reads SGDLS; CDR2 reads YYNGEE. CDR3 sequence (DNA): TGTGCCAGCAGCGTTCTGGGGGGACACAATGAGCAGTTCTTC. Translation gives CASSVLGGHNEQFF.

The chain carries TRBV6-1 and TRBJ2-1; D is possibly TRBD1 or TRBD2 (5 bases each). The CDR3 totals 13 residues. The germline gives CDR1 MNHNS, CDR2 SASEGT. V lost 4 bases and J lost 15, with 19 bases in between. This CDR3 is CASSGAGGDPPFF. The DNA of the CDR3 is TGTGCCAGCAGTGGAGCAGGTGGGGACCCGCCGTTCTTC.

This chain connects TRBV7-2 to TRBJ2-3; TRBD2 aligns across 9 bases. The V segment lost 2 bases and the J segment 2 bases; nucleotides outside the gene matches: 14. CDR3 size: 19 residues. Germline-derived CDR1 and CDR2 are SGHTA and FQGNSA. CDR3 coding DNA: TGTGCCAGCAGCTTAAGGGGTAATAGCGGGAGCCTTTCCACAGATACGCAGTATTTT. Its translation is CASSLRGNSGSLSTDTQYF.

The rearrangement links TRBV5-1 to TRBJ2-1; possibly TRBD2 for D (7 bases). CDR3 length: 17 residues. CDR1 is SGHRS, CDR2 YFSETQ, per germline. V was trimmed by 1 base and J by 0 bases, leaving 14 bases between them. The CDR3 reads CASSLTGGGSSYNEQFF. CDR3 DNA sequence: TGCGCCAGCAGCTTGACTGGGGGCGGGAGCTCCTACAATGAGCAGTTCTTC.

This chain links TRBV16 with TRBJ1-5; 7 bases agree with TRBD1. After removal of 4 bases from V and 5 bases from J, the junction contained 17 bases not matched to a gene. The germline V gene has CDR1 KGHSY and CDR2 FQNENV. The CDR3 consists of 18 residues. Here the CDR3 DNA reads TGTGCCAGCAGCCCACCCGGGGGTGCGGGACAGTCTTATCAGCCCCAGCATTTT. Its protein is CASSPPGGAGQSYQPQHF.

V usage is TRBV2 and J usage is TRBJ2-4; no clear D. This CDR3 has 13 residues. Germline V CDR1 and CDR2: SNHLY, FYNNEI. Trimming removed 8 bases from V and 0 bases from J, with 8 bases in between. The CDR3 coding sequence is TGTGCCAGCCAGACTCTAGCCAAAAACATTCAGTACTTC. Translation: CASQTLAKNIQYF.

CDR3 sequence: CASSAGTGPYEQYF. Written as DNA, the CDR3 is TGTGCCAGCAGTGCCGGGACAGGCCCCTACGAGCAGTACTTC. The chain joins TRBV6-6 to TRBJ2-7, with 8 nucleotides matching TRBD1. CDR1 and CDR2 from the germline V gene are MNHNY and SVGAGI (reference sequence). CDR3 length: 14 amino acids. V gave up 5 bases and J gave up 2 bases; unmatched junction bases: 5.

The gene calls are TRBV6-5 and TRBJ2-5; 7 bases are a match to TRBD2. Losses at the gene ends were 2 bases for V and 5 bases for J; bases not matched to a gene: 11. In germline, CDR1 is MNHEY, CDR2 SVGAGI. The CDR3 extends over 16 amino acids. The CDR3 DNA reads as TGTGCCAGCAGTTACAGCGGGACGGCCTACCGGGAGACCCAGTACTTC. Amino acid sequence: CASSYSGTAYRETQYF.

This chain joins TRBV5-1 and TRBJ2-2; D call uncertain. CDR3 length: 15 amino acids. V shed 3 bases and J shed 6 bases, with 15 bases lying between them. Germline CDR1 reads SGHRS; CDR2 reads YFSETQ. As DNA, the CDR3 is TGCGCCAGCAGCTCCCTAAAGCCCGGAGCCGGGGAGCTGTTTTTT. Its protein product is CASSSLKPGAGELFF. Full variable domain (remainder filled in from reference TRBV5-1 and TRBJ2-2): KAGVTQTPRYLIKTRGQQVTLSCSPISGHRSVSWYQQTPGQGLQFLFEYFSETQRNKGNFPGRFSGRQFSNSRSEMNVSTLELGDSALYLCASSSLKPGAGELFFGEGSRLTVL.

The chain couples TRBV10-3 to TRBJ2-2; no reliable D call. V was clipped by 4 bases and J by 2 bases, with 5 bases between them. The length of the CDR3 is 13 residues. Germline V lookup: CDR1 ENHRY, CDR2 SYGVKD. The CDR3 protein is CAISGSNTGELFF. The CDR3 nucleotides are TGTGCCATCAGTGGCTCCAACACCGGGGAGCTGTTTTTT.

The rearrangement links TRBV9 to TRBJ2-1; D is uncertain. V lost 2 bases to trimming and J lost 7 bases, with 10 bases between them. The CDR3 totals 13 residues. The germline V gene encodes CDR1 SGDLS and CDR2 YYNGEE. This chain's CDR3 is CASSVGRQNEQFF. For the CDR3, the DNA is TGTGCCAGCAGCGTTGGCAGACAAAATGAGCAGTTCTTC. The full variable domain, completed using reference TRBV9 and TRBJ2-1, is DSGVTQTPKHLITATGQRVTLRCSPRSGDLSVYWYQQSLDQGLQFLIQYYNGEERAKGNILERFSAQQFPDLHSELNLSSLELGDSALYFCASSVGRQNEQFFGPGTRLTVL.

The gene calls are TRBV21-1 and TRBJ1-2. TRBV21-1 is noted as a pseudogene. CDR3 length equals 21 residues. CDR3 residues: CASSKKVGDTGGGDSNYGYTF. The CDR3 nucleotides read TGTGCCAGCAGCAAAAAGGTAGGGGACACCGGGGGTGGGGATTCTAACTATGGCTACACCTTC.

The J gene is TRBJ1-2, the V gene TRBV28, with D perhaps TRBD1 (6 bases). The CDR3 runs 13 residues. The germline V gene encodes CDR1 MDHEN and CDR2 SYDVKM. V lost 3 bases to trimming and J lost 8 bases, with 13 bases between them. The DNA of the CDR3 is TGTGCCAGCAGTTTTAGGGGGTTGGAGGGCTACACCTTC. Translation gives CASSFRGLEGYTF.

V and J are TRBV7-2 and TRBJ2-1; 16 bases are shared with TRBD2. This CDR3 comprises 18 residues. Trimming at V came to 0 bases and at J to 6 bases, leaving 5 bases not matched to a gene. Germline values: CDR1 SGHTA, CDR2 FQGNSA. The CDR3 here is CASSLASGTSGRGNEQFF. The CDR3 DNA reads TGTGCCAGCAGCTTAGCGTCTGGGACTAGCGGGAGGGGCAATGAGCAGTTCTTC.

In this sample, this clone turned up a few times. The CDR3 DNA follows: TGTGCCAGCAGTGTTAGGTCCAATCAGCCCCAGCATTTT. This gives the protein CASSVRSNQPQHF. The V and J genes are TRBV6-5 and TRBJ1-5; unclear D gene. This CDR3 has 13 amino acids. Trimming cost V 5 bases and J 3 bases, with 8 bases left between them. The V gene's germline CDR1 is MNHEY and CDR2 SVGAGI.

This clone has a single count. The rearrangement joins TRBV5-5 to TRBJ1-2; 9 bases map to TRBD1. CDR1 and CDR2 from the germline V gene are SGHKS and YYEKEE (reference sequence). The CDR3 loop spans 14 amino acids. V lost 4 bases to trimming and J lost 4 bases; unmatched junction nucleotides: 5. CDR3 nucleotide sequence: TGTGCCAGCAGCCCGGACAGGGGCACCTATGGCTACACCTTC. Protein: CASSPDRGTYGYTF.

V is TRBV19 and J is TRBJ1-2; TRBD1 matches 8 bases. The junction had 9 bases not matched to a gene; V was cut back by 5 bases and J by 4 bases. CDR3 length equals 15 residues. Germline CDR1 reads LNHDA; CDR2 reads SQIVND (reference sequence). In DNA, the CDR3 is TGTGCCAGTAGTCCCAACCCCGGGACAGGCTATGGCTACACCTTC. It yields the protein CASSPNPGTGYGYTF. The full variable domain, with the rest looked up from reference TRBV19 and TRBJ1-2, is DGGITQSPKYLFRKEGQNVTLSCEQNLNHDAMYWYRQDPGQGLRLIYYSQIVNDFQKGDIAEGYSVSREKKESFPLTVTSAQKNPTAFYLCASSPNPGTGYGYTFGSGTRLTVV.

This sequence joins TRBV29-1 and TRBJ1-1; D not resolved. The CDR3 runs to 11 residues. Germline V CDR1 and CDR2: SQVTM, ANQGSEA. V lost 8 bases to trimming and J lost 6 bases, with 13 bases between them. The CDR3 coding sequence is TGCAGCTCAAAAGGTTCGGCTGAAGCTTTCTTT. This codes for CSSKGSAEAFF.

DNA of the CDR3: TGTGCCAGCAGCTTACTAGCGGGGAAAGATACGCAGTATTTT. Translating gives CASSLLAGKDTQYF. The rearrangement uses TRBV7-3 and TRBJ2-3, with 9 nucleotides matching TRBD2. V dropped 2 bases and J dropped 5; count of bases not matched to a gene: 2. CDR1 SGHTA and CDR2 FQGTGA come from the germline V gene. The CDR3 runs 14 residues. Drawing the rest from reference TRBV7-3 and TRBJ2-3, the complete variable domain is GAGVSQTPSNKVTEKGKYVELRCDPISGHTALYWYRQSLGQGPEFLIYFQGTGAADDSGLPNDRFFAVRPEGSVSTLKIQRTERGDSAVYLCASSLLAGKDTQYFGPGTRLTVL.

The CDR3 protein is CASSRGPGTGADTQYF. CDR3 nucleotide sequence: TGTGCCAGTAGTCGAGGACCCGGGACAGGGGCAGATACGCAGTATTTT. The chain combines TRBV19 with TRBJ2-3; 10 bases map to TRBD1. CDR3 length: 16 amino acids. Germline V gene lookup returns CDR1 LNHDA and CDR2 SQIVND (reference sequence). Trimming removed 5 bases from V and 4 bases from J; junction bases left unmatched: 9.

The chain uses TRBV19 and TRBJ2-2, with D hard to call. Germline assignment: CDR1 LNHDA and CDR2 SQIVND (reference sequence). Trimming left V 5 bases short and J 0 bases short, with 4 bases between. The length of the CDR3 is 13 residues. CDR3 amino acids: CASSPTNTGELFF. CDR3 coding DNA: TGTGCCAGTAGTCCAACGAACACCGGGGAGCTGTTTTTT.

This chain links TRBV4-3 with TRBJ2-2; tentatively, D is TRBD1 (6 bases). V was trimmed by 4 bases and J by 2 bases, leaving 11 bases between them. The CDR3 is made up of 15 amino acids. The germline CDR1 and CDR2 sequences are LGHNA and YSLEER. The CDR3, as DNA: TGCGCCAGCAGCCCTGAGACAGGCAACACCGGGGAGCTGTTTTTT. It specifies CASSPETGNTGELFF.

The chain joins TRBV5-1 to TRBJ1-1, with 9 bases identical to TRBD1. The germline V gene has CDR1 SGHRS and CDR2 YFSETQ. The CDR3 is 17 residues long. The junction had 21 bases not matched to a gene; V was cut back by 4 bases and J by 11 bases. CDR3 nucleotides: TGCGCCAGCAGCCCCCGTCCCTCAGGACAGGGGCCATGGGAGGCTTTCTTT. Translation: CASSPRPSGQGPWEAFF.

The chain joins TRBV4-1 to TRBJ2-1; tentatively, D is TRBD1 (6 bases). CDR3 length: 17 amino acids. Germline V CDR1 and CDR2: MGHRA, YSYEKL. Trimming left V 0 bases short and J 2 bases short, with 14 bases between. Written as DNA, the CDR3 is TGCGCCAGCAGCCAAGATTTAAGAGGACAGACCTACAATGAGCAGTTCTTC. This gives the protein CASSQDLRGQTYNEQFF.

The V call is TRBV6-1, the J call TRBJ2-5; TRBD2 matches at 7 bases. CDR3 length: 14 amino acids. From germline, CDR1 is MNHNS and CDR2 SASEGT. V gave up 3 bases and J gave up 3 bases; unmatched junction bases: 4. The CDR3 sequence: CASSERGTKETQYF. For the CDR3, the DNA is TGTGCCAGCAGTGAGCGGGGGACCAAAGAGACCCAGTACTTC.

The CDR3 DNA is TGTGCCAGCTCACTGGGACAGAACACCGGGGAGCTGTTTTTT. Encoded protein: CASSLGQNTGELFF. The chain links TRBV18 to TRBJ2-2; D might be TRBD1 (6 bases). Germline CDR1 is KGHSH and CDR2 is LQKENI. V shed 4 bases and J shed 1 base, with 7 bases lying between them. CDR3 length: 14 residues.

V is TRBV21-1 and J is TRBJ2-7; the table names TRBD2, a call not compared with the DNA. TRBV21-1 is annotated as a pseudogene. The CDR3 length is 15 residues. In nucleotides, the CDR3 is TGTGCCAGCAGCAAGGGACTAGCGGAGAACTACGAGCAGTACTTC. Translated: CASSKGLAENYEQYF.

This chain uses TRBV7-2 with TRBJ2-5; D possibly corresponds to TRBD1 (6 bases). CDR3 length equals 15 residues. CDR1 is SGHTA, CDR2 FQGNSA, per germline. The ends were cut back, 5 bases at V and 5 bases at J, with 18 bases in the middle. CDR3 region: CASSVDRPQRETQYF. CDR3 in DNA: TGTGCCAGCAGCGTAGACAGGCCCCAGAGGGAGACCCAGTACTTC.

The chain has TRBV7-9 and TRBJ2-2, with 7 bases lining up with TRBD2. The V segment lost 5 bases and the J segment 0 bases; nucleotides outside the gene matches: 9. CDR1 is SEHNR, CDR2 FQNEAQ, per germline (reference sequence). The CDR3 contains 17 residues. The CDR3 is CASSSRAAGANTGELFF. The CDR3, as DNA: TGTGCCAGCAGCAGCAGGGCGGCGGGGGCGAACACCGGGGAGCTGTTTTTT.

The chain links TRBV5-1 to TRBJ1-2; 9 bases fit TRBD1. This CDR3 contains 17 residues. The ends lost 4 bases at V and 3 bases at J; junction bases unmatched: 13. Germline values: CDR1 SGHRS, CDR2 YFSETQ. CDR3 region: CASSPMVPGQGDYGYTF. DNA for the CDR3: TGCGCCAGCAGCCCTATGGTACCGGGACAGGGCGACTATGGCTACACCTTC.

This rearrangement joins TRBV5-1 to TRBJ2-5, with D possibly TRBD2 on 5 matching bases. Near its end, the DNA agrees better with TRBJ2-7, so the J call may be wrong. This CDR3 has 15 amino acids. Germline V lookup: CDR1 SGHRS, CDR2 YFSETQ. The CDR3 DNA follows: TGCGCCAGCAGCTTGGTCGGACTCCTCTCCTACGAGCAGTACTTC. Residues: CASSLVGLLSYEQYF.